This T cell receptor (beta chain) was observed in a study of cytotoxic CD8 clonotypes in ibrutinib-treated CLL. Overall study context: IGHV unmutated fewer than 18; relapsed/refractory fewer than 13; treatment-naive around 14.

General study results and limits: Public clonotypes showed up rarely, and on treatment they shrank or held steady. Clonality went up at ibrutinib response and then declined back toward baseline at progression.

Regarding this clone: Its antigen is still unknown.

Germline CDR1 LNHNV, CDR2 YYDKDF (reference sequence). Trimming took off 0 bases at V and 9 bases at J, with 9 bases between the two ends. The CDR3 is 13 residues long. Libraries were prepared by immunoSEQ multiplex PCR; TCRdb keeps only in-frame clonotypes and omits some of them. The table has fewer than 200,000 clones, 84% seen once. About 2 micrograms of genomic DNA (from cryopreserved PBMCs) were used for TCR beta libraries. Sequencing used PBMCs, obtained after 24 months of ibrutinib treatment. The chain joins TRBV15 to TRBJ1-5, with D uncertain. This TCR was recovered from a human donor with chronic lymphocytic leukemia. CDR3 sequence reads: CATSRELGMPQHF. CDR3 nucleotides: TGTGCCACCAGCAGAGAGCTAGGGATGCCCCAGCATTTT.